The 17 T cell receptor beta chains presented below share a single source sample, sequenced in a study of blood T cells in healthy people across ages. Using a J-beta primer mix together with a sample-barcoded 5' primer, a second PCR was run for 7 to 11 cycles. TCRdb redid the calling of the 5' RACE reads with MiXCR, one entry per CDR3 protein. Of about 1.4 million distinct CDR3 sequences listed, almost 60% are singletons. Sequencing was performed on blood. These receptors were collected from a man in his late teens or twenties in good health.

This chain uses TRBV12-3 or TRBV12-4 with TRBJ2-1; 13 nucleotides agree with TRBD2. CDR3 length: 14 residues. The V segment lost 7 bases and the J segment 5 bases; nucleotides outside the gene matches: 2. CDR3 nucleotide sequence: TGTGCCAGCAAACTAGCGGGAGGGCACAATGAGCAGTTCTTC. The encoded protein is CASKLAGGHNEQFF.

The chain employs TRBV4-1 and TRBJ1-6; D possibly corresponds to TRBD1 (6 bases). CDR1 and CDR2 from the germline V gene are MGHRA and YSYEKL. V lost 4 bases and J 6 bases, leaving 19 bases between the germline ends. The CDR3 runs 17 residues. The CDR3 DNA follows: TGCGCCAGCAGCCCCCAGGGGATCGCGATCAGTAATTCACCCCTCCACTTT. This encodes CASSPQGIAISNSPLHF.

The table lists this clonotype with a few counts. The chain joins TRBV27 to TRBJ2-5; possibly TRBD1 for D (6 bases). CDR3 length equals 14 residues. The germline V gene encodes CDR1 MNHEY and CDR2 SMNVEV (reference sequence). V lost 6 bases and J 2 bases, leaving 13 bases between the germline ends. The CDR3 protein is CASRMRQVQETQYF. For the CDR3, the DNA is TGTGCCAGCAGAATGAGACAGGTGCAAGAGACCCAGTACTTC.

This clonotype was seen more than once but under ten times. The rearrangement joins TRBV27 to TRBJ2-1; 9 bases align to TRBD1. With V trimmed by 0 bases and J by 8 bases, 23 bases remained unmatched. The CDR3 runs 21 residues. Germline assignment: CDR1 MNHEY and CDR2 SMNVEV (reference sequence). The CDR3 loop reads CASSLSGSVFQTGGDWHEQFF. As DNA, the CDR3 is TGTGCCAGCAGTTTATCAGGTAGTGTTTTCCAAACAGGGGGCGATTGGCATGAGCAGTTCTTC.

The V gene is TRBV18, the J gene TRBJ1-3, with TRBD1 matching 8 bases. The CDR3 runs 17 residues. Germline lookup yields CDR1 KGHSH and CDR2 LQKENI. V was pared by 1 base and J by 0 bases, with 5 bases of the junction left unmatched. CDR3 coding DNA: TGTGCCAGCTCACCACTCGGGACAGGAGACTCTGGAAACACCATATATTTT. Amino acids: CASSPLGTGDSGNTIYF.

This clonotype was recorded a few times. V gene TRBV29-1 combines with J gene TRBJ2-4; a possible D gene is TRBD1 (7 bases). CDR3 length equals 18 residues. Trimming removed 3 bases from V and 0 bases from J, with 21 bases in between. Per germline, CDR1 SQVTM and CDR2 ANQGSEA. CDR3 coding DNA: TGCAGCGTTGACTGGGGGCCCAGGGGGAGGAGAGCCAAAAACATTCAGTACTTC. Protein: CSVDWGPRGRRAKNIQYF.

The chain joins TRBV11-2 to TRBJ2-3; TRBD1 aligns across 10 bases. Germline V gene lookup returns CDR1 SGHAT and CDR2 FQNNGV. The CDR3 runs 21 residues. J lost 5 bases, V lost 1 base, and 21 bases had no gene match. CDR3 bases: TGTGCCAGCAGCTTAGGGTGGACAGGGGGATTCAGCCCGGATGAGGAAGATACGCAGTATTTT. Its translation is CASSLGWTGGFSPDEEDTQYF. Looking up the rest from reference TRBV11-2 and TRBJ2-3 gives the full variable domain: EAGVAQSPRYKIIEKRQSVAFWCNPISGHATLYWYQQILGQGPKLLIQFQNNGVVDDSQLPKDRFSAERLKGVDSTLKIQPAKLEDSAVYLCASSLGWTGGFSPDEEDTQYFGPGTRLTVL.

The chain links TRBV7-2 to TRBJ2-3; D ambiguous. Per the germline V gene, CDR1 is SGHTA and CDR2 is FQGNSA. V gave up 4 bases and J gave up 4 bases, with 6 bases separating them. This CDR3 is built from 12 residues. For the CDR3, the DNA is TGTGCCAGCAGCTCACCGGCAGATACGCAGTATTTT. Its translation is CASSSPADTQYF.

The sample holds a few counts of this clonotype. V gene TRBV15 combines with J gene TRBJ2-5, with D unclear. The germline V and J ends were trimmed by 6 bases and 2 bases, with 7 bases remaining between them. The CDR3 is made up of 12 amino acids. The germline V gene encodes CDR1 LNHNV and CDR2 YYDKDF (reference sequence). The DNA of the CDR3 is TGTGCCACCAGACAGCCACAAGAGACCCAGTACTTC. The encoded protein is CATRQPQETQYF.

This chain links TRBV5-1 with TRBJ2-3; 10 nucleotides agree with TRBD1. The V gene's germline CDR1 is SGHRS and CDR2 YFSETQ. There are 13 residues in the CDR3. The V gene end was trimmed by 8 bases and the J gene end by 6 bases; junction bases not matched to a gene: 6. This chain's CDR3 is CASRQGAEDTQYF. CDR3 bases: TGCGCCAGTAGACAGGGGGCTGAGGATACGCAGTATTTT.

This chain uses TRBV20-1 with TRBJ2-6; the D gene is possibly TRBD1 (5 bases). The V end was cut by 6 bases, the J end by 1 base, with 13 bases between. CDR1 and CDR2 (germline): DFQATT, SNEGSKA (reference sequence). The CDR3 extends over 15 amino acids. CDR3 in DNA: TGCAGTGCCAAGGTCCCAGGGTCTGGGGCCAACGTCCTGACTTTC. Encoded protein: CSAKVPGSGANVLTF.

The chain recombines TRBV12-3 or TRBV12-4 with TRBJ2-7; D perhaps matches TRBD2 (6 bases). V was trimmed by 6 bases and J by 3 bases, leaving 18 bases between them. The CDR3 extends over 15 amino acids. The CDR3 region is CASRSGRGPHYEQYF. The DNA of the CDR3 is TGTGCCAGCAGGTCCGGGCGGGGCCCTCACTACGAGCAGTACTTC.

The table lists this clonotype with a count of one. This rearrangement joins TRBV7-6 to TRBJ1-1, with 11 bases aligning to TRBD1. CDR3 size: 17 residues. Germline V gene sequence: CDR1 SGHVS, CDR2 FNYEAQ. With 5 bases clipped from V and 2 bases from J, the junction kept 10 bases outside the gene matches. The CDR3 protein is CASSAPGTGGDNTEAFF. CDR3 in DNA: TGTGCCAGCAGCGCCCCCGGGACAGGGGGTGATAACACTGAAGCTTTCTTT. The whole variable domain, filled in from reference TRBV7-6 and TRBJ1-1, reads GAGVSQSPRYKVTKRGQDVALRCDPISGHVSLYWYRQALGQGPEFLTYFNYEAQQDKSGLPNDRFSAERPEGSISTLTIQRTEQRDSAMYRCASSAPGTGGDNTEAFFGQGTRLTVV.

The rearrangement uses TRBV2 and TRBJ2-1; tentatively, D is TRBD1 (6 bases). The CDR3 totals 16 residues. Germline CDR1 SNHLY, CDR2 FYNNEI. V dropped 3 bases and J dropped 0 bases, with 12 bases sitting between them. This CDR3 reads CASSDPEDSSYNEQFF. CDR3 DNA sequence: TGTGCCAGCAGTGATCCGGAGGACAGCTCCTACAATGAGCAGTTCTTC.

The V call is TRBV5-6, the J call TRBJ2-7; 7 nucleotides match TRBD1. V was clipped by 5 bases and J by 6 bases; unmatched bases: 11. This CDR3 has 14 residues. CDR1 SGHDT and CDR2 YYEEEE come from the germline V gene. The CDR3 coding sequence is TGTGCCAGCAGGTCCCGGGACAGCGGCACCGAGCAGTACTTC. It yields the protein CASRSRDSGTEQYF.

This CDR3 is CASSPSPSSPLHF. As DNA, the CDR3 is TGTGCCAGCAGCCCGAGCCCCAGTTCACCCCTCCACTTT. This chain joins TRBV9 and TRBJ1-6; D ambiguous. The CDR3 is 13 residues long. Germline-derived CDR1 and CDR2 are SGDLS and YYNGEE. The V end lost 4 bases, the J end lost 9 bases, and 11 bases lay between the germline ends.

CDR3 nucleotide sequence: TGTGCCAGCAGTGAATATGGGTACAATCAGCCCCAGCATTTT. As protein: CASSEYGYNQPQHF. The gene calls are TRBV25-1 and TRBJ1-5; D gene unclear. Between the trimmed V and J ends, which lost 0 bases and 3 bases, there was a span of 6 bases. Germline CDR1 is MGHDK and CDR2 is SYGVNS. The CDR3 runs 14 residues.